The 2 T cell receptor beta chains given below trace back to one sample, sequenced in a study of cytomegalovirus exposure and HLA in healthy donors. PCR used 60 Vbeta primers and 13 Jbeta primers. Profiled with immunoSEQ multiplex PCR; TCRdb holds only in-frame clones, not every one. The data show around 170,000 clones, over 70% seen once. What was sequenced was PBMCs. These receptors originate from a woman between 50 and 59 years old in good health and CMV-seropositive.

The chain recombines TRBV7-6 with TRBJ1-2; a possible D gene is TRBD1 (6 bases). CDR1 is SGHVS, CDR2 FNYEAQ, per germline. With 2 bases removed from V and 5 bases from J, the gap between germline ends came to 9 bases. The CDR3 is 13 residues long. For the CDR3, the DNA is TGTGCCAGCAGCTTACGGACAGTTTATGGCTACACCTTC. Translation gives CASSLRTVYGYTF.

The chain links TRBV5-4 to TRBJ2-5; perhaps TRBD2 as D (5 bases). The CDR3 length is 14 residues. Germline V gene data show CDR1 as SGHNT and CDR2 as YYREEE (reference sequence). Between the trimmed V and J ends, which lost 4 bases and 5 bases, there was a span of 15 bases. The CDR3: CASSLEVGSETQYF. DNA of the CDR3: TGTGCCAGCAGCCTGGAGGTCGGGTCGGAGACCCAGTACTTC. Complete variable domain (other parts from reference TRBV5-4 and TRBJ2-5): ETGVTQSPTHLIKTRGQQVTLRCSSQSGHNTVSWYQQALGQGPQFIFQYYREEENGRGNFPPRFSGLQFPNYSSELNVNALELDDSALYLCASSLEVGSETQYFGPGTRLLVL.